Below, 25 T cell receptor beta chains from the same sample are listed, as sequenced in a study of T cell responses to AZD1222 COVID-19 vaccine. Sequencing used immunoSEQ multiplex PCR; TCRdb keeps in-frame clones, though not all of them. Of about 48,000 clones in the sample, around 89% were seen once. The material was peripheral blood, obtained 28 days after the second AZD1222 dose. All receptors derive from an adult who received the AZD1222 COVID-19 vaccine.

This clone occurred once. The chain joins TRBV2 to TRBJ2-7; possibly TRBD2 for D (5 bases). The CDR3 length is 13 residues. Germline V gene lookup returns CDR1 SNHLY and CDR2 FYNNEI. With 10 bases removed from V and 2 bases from J, the gap between germline ends came to 15 bases. This CDR3 is CATFTGKTYEQYF. DNA of the CDR3: TGTGCCACCTTCACCGGGAAGACCTACGAGCAGTACTTC. Based on the CDR3 plus reference TRBV2 and TRBJ2-7, the full variable domain is EPEVTQTPSHQVTQMGQEVILRCVPISNHLYFYWYRQILGQKVEFLVSFYNNEISEKSEIFDDQFSVERPDGSNFTLKIRSTKLEDSAMYFCATFTGKTYEQYFGPGTRLTVT.

The chain employs TRBV7-3 and TRBJ2-3; D gene uncertain. The CDR3 length is 12 residues. Looked up from germline, CDR1 is SGHTA and CDR2 is FQGTGA. V dropped 3 bases and J dropped 3 bases, with 4 bases sitting between them. CDR3 DNA: TGTGCCAGCAGCTTGGGAACAGATACGCAGTATTTT. It is translated as CASSLGTDTQYF.

J is TRBJ2-7 and V is TRBV6-2 or TRBV6-3; 12 bases match TRBD2. The CDR3 totals 15 residues. Per the germline V gene, CDR1 is MNHEY and CDR2 is SVGEGT. V shed 4 bases, J shed 3 bases, and the junction held 4 bases outside the gene matches. CDR3 in amino acids: CASSSWTSGNYEQYF. CDR3 nucleotide sequence: TGTGCCAGCAGTTCCTGGACTAGCGGGAACTACGAGCAGTACTTC.

The CDR3 sequence is CASSPFSKGSYNSPLHF. The CDR3 DNA reads TGTGCCAGCAGCCCGTTCTCCAAGGGCTCCTATAATTCACCCCTCCACTTT. The chain is built from TRBV3-1 (or the pseudogene TRBV3-2) and TRBJ1-6; D gene uncertain. The CDR3 loop spans 17 amino acids. In germline, CDR1 is LGHDT, CDR2 YNNKEL (reference sequence). The V gene lost 4 bases and the J gene lost 0 bases, with 13 bases spanning the gap.

The chain links TRBV14 to TRBJ2-1; 7 bases align to TRBD1. CDR1 and CDR2 (germline): SGHDN, FVKESK. The CDR3 is made up of 14 amino acids. V shed 2 bases and J 5 bases; nucleotides not matched to a gene: 3. This chain's CDR3 is CASSQRTGHNEQFF. The CDR3 bases are TGTGCCAGCAGCCAAAGGACAGGTCACAATGAGCAGTTCTTC.

This clone appeared once. The chain employs TRBV4-1 and TRBJ2-5, with 7 bases fitting TRBD2. The germline V gene encodes CDR1 MGHRA and CDR2 YSYEKL. This CDR3 region has 15 residues. V lost 3 bases and J lost 5; bases outside the gene matches: 9. CDR3 residues: CASSHKGLGWETQYF. The CDR3 DNA follows: TGCGCCAGCAGCCATAAAGGACTAGGGTGGGAGACCCAGTACTTC.

V gene TRBV5-1 combines with J gene TRBJ1-2, with a tentative D call TRBD1 (5 bases). The germline gives CDR1 SGHRS, CDR2 YFSETQ. V lost 4 bases to trimming and J lost 0 bases, with 10 bases between them. The CDR3 covers 14 residues. The DNA for the CDR3 is TGCGCCAGCAGCCCGGACAACGCTAACTATGGCTACACCTTC. Amino acid sequence: CASSPDNANYGYTF. Full variable domain (outside the CDR3, taken from reference TRBV5-1 and TRBJ1-2): KAGVTQTPRYLIKTRGQQVTLSCSPISGHRSVSWYQQTPGQGLQFLFEYFSETQRNKGNFPGRFSGRQFSNSRSEMNVSTLELGDSALYLCASSPDNANYGYTFGSGTRLTVV.

CDR3 loop: CASSLAGVGSGELFF. Here the CDR3 DNA reads TGTGCCAGCAGTTTAGCGGGAGTGGGGTCCGGGGAGCTGTTTTTT. V gene TRBV28 combines with J gene TRBJ2-2; 7 bases line up with TRBD2. Germline V CDR1 and CDR2: MDHEN, SYDVKM. Trimming removed 2 bases from V and 6 bases from J; junction bases left unmatched: 6. The CDR3 loop spans 15 amino acids.

The chain combines TRBV23-1 with TRBJ2-7; 7 bases are a match to TRBD1. TRBV23-1 counts as an open reading frame of uncertain function. J gave up 5 bases and V 4 bases, and 11 bases lay outside the gene matches. The CDR3 is 15 amino acids. In DNA form, the CDR3 reads TGCGCCAGCAGTCCTTCACCGGGACAGCCTCACGAGCAGTACTTC. This sequence encodes CASSPSPGQPHEQYF.

The chain links TRBV2 to TRBJ2-3, with D perhaps TRBD2 (6 bases). Looked up from germline, CDR1 is SNHLY and CDR2 is FYNNEI. V was pared by 3 bases and J by 0 bases, with 13 bases between. The CDR3 has 16 amino acids. In DNA form, the CDR3 reads TGTGCCAGCAGTGATTATAGCGGAACTAGCACAGATACGCAGTATTTT. It yields the protein CASSDYSGTSTDTQYF.

The V and J genes are TRBV7-9 and TRBJ1-4, with 8 nucleotides matching TRBD1. This CDR3 has 15 residues. Germline-derived CDR1 and CDR2 are SEHNR and FQNEAQ (reference sequence). Germline trimming cut 3 bases from V and 4 bases from J; bases unmatched to any gene: 4. The CDR3 DNA reads as TGTGCCAGCAGCTTGGAACAGGGGGTTAATGAAAAACTGTTTTTT. Encoded protein: CASSLEQGVNEKLFF.

CDR3 protein: CASSSSTGMGQPQHF. Here the CDR3 DNA reads TGTGCCAGCAGTTCATCGACAGGCATGGGACAGCCCCAGCATTTT. The V call is TRBV6-2 or TRBV6-3, the J call TRBJ1-5, with D maybe TRBD1 (6 bases). Germline loops: CDR1 MNHEY, CDR2 SVGEGT. The CDR3 consists of 15 residues. Trimming removed 4 bases from V and 7 bases from J, with 17 bases in between.

This chain uses TRBV6-1 with TRBJ2-7, with TRBD2 as a possible D gene (6 bases). CDR1 MNHNS and CDR2 SASEGT come from the germline V gene. The V and J ends lost 4 bases and 0 bases respectively, with 19 bases between them. CDR3 length: 17 amino acids. The CDR3 spells CASSGGGISIGSYEQYF. The DNA of the CDR3 is TGTGCCAGCAGTGGGGGAGGAATAAGTATAGGCTCCTACGAGCAGTACTTC.

The rearrangement joins TRBV19 to TRBJ1-5; a weak D match, TRBD1 (5 bases). This CDR3 spans 12 amino acids. V gave up 3 bases and J gave up 9 bases, with 9 bases separating them. The germline V gene has CDR1 LNHDA and CDR2 SQIVND (reference sequence). CDR3 loop: CASSIPTGPQHF. The CDR3 DNA reads as TGTGCCAGTAGTATCCCCACAGGGCCCCAGCATTTT.

The chain carries TRBV7-6 and TRBJ1-4, with D possibly matching TRBD1 (5 bases). CDR3 length equals 16 residues. Germline V gene data show CDR1 as SGHVS and CDR2 as FNYEAQ. V was trimmed by 1 base and J by 5 bases, leaving 14 bases between them. In nucleotides, the CDR3 is TGTGCCAGCAGCTTAGGGTTGGGACGGAAGAATGAAAAACTGTTTTTT. Protein: CASSLGLGRKNEKLFF.

The chain carries TRBV27 and TRBJ2-7; D possibly uses TRBD1 or TRBD2 (5 bases each). V lost 7 bases and J lost 2, with 18 bases in between. This CDR3 has 15 amino acids. Germline V gene lookup returns CDR1 MNHEY and CDR2 SMNVEV (reference sequence). CDR3 amino acids: CASTPLRDGPYEQYF. The CDR3 DNA reads TGTGCCAGCACGCCTCTCCGGGACGGTCCCTACGAGCAGTACTTC.

The V gene is TRBV15, the J gene TRBJ2-3, with D possibly TRBD1 on 6 matching bases. Germline V CDR1 and CDR2: LNHNV, YYDKDF (reference sequence). The length of the CDR3 is 16 residues. The V end lost 0 bases, the J end lost 3 bases, and 13 bases lay between the germline ends. This chain's CDR3 is CATSREVWQGTDTQYF. Written as DNA, the CDR3 is TGTGCCACCAGCAGAGAAGTCTGGCAGGGGACAGATACGCAGTATTTT.

The chain combines TRBV6-2 or TRBV6-3 with TRBJ2-6; D not resolved. Trimming left V 2 bases short and J 0 bases short, with 2 bases between. Germline CDR1 is MNHEY and CDR2 is SVGEGT. There are 14 residues in the CDR3. The CDR3 region is CASSYSSGANVLTF. In DNA form, the CDR3 reads TGTGCCAGCAGTTACAGCTCTGGGGCCAACGTCCTGACTTTC.

V usage is TRBV4-2 and J usage is TRBJ2-3, with 8 bases lining up with TRBD2. The J segment lost 4 bases and the V segment lost 0 bases, leaving 6 bases of the junction unmatched. The CDR3 has 16 amino acids. Germline assignment: CDR1 LGHNA and CDR2 YNFKEQ. CDR3 in DNA: TGTGCCAGCAGCCAAGAAGGCAGCGGGAGCCCAGATACGCAGTATTTT. This gives the protein CASSQEGSGSPDTQYF.

V usage is TRBV11-2 and J usage is TRBJ2-3; D gene ambiguous. V was clipped by 8 bases and J by 5 bases, with 8 bases between them. The CDR3 sequence is 11 residues long. CDR1 SGHAT and CDR2 FQNNGV come from the germline V gene. The CDR3 DNA is TGTGCCAGCTCCCCCGAAGATACGCAGTATTTT. Encoded protein: CASSPEDTQYF.

V usage is TRBV7-6 and J usage is TRBJ2-7, with 11 bases aligning to TRBD2. Losses at the gene ends were 1 base for V and 4 bases for J; bases not matched to a gene: 3. Germline CDR1 and CDR2: SGHVS and FNYEAQ. The CDR3 covers 15 residues. This CDR3 reads CASSLGGLAEYEQYF. The CDR3 DNA reads as TGTGCCAGCAGCTTAGGGGGACTAGCGGAATACGAGCAGTACTTC.

This clone turned up a few times. The chain has TRBV19 and TRBJ1-5; TRBD1 might be the D (5 bases). The CDR3 covers 15 residues. CDR1 is LNHDA, CDR2 SQIVND, per germline (reference sequence). The V end lost 3 bases, the J end lost 7 bases, and 16 bases lay between the germline ends. The CDR3 loop reads CASSITREMIQPQHF. CDR3 sequence (DNA): TGTGCCAGTAGTATTACCAGGGAGATGATACAGCCCCAGCATTTT.

The chain has TRBV29-1 and TRBJ1-4, with 7 positions matching TRBD1. This CDR3 has 16 amino acids. The germline CDR1 and CDR2 sequences are SQVTM and ANQGSEA. The V segment lost 6 bases and the J segment 0 bases; nucleotides outside the gene matches: 10. DNA for the CDR3: TGCAGCGTGGGAGCGACAGGGAGAACAACTAATGAAAAACTGTTTTTT. Translation: CSVGATGRTTNEKLFF.

The chain is built from TRBV5-4 and TRBJ1-1; D is unresolved. Germline CDR1 and CDR2: SGHNT and YYREEE (reference sequence). Trimming took off 0 bases at V and 5 bases at J, with 8 bases between the two ends. The CDR3 extends over 13 amino acids. CDR3 amino acids: CASSLGQATEAFF. The CDR3 coding sequence is TGTGCCAGCAGCTTGGGCCAGGCTACTGAAGCTTTCTTT.

V gene TRBV5-4 combines with J gene TRBJ1-2; D is perhaps TRBD1 (6 bases). The V gene's germline CDR1 is SGHNT and CDR2 YYREEE (reference sequence). This CDR3 region has 16 residues. V lost 2 bases and J 2 bases, leaving 16 bases between the germline ends. In DNA form, the CDR3 reads TGTGCCAGCAGCTTAGAGGGGGTCAGAGTAAACTATGGCTACACCTTC. Translated, it gives CASSLEGVRVNYGYTF.